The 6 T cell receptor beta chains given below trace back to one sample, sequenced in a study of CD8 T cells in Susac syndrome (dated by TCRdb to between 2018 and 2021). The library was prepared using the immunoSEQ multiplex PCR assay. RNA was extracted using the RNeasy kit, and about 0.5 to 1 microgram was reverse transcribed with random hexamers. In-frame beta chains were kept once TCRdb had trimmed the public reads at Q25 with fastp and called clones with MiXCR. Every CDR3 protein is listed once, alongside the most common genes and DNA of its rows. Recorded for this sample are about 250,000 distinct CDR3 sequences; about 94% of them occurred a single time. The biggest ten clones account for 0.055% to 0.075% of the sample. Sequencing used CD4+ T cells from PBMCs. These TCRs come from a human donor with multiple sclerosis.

CDR3 DNA sequence: TGCAGCGTGTCATCGGGGCCTTATGGCTACACCTTC. This gives the protein CSVSSGPYGYTF. The chain links TRBV29-1 to TRBJ1-2; D perhaps matches TRBD1 (5 bases). Germline CDR1 reads SQVTM; CDR2 reads ANQGSEA. The CDR3 consists of 12 residues. V was pared by 6 bases and J by 5 bases, with 13 bases between.

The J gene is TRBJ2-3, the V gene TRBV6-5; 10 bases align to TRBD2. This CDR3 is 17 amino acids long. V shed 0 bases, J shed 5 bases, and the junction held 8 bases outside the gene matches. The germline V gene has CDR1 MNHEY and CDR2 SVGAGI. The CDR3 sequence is CASSYSRAGGPGDTQYF. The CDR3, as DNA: TGTGCCAGCAGTTACTCCCGAGCGGGAGGGCCTGGAGATACGCAGTATTTT.

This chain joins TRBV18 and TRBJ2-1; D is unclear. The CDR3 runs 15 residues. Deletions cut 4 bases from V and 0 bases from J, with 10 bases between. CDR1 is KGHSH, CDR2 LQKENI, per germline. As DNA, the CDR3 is TGTGCCAGCTCACGGTTCACAATCTCCTACAATGAGCAGTTCTTC. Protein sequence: CASSRFTISYNEQFF.

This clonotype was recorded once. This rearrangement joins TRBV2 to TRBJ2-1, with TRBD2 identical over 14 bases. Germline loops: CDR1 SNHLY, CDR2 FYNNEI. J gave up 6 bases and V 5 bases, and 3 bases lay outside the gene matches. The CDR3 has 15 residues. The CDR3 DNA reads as TGTGCCAGCAGTCCGACTAGCGGGGGGGCCAATGAGCAGTTCTTC. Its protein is CASSPTSGGANEQFF.

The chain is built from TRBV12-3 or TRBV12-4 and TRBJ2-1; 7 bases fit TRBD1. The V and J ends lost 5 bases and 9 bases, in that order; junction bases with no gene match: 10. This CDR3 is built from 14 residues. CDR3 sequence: CASSPRGGVVEQFF. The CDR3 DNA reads TGTGCCAGCAGTCCCCGAGGGGGCGTTGTTGAGCAGTTCTTC.

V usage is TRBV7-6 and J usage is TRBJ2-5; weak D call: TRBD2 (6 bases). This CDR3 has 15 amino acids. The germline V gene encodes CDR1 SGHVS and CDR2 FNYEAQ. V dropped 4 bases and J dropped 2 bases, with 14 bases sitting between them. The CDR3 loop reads CASSSTGTSQETQYF. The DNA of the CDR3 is TGTGCCAGCAGCTCCACCGGGACTTCTCAAGAGACCCAGTACTTC.